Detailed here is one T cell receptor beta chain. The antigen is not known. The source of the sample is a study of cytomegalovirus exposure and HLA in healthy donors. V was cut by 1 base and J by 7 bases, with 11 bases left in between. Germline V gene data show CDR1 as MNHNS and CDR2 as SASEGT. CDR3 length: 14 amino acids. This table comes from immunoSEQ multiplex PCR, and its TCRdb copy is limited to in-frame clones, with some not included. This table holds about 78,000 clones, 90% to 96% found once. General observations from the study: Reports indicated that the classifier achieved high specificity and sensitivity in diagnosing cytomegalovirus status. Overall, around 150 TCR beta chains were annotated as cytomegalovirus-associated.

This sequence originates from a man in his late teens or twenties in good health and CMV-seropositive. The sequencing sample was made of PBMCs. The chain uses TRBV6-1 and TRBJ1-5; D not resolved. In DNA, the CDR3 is TGTGCCAGCAGTGAAGTCGGGGTTTACCAGCCCCAGCATTTT. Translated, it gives CASSEVGVYQPQHF.